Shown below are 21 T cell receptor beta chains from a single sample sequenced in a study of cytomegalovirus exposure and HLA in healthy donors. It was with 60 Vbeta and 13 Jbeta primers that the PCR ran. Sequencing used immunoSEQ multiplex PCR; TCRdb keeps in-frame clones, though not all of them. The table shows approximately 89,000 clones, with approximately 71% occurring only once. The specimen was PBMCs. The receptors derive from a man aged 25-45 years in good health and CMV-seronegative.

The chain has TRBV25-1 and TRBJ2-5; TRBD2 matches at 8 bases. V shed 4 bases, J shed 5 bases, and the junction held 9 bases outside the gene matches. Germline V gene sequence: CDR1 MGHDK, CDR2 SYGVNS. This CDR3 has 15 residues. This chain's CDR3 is CASSGATSVRETQYF. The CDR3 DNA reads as TGTGCCAGCAGTGGGGCGACTAGCGTCAGGGAGACCCAGTACTTC.

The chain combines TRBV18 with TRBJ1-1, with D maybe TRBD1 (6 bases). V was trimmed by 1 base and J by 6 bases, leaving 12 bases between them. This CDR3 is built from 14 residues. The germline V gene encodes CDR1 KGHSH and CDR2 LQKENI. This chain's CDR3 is CASSPHREGPEAFF. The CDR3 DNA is TGTGCCAGCTCACCACACAGGGAGGGCCCTGAAGCTTTCTTT.

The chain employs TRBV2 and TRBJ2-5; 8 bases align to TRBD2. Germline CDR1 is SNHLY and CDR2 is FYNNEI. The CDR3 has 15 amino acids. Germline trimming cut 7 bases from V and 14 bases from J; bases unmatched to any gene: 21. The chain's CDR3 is CASNPTTDSGVPPYF. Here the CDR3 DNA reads TGTGCCAGCAACCCCACGACGGATAGCGGGGTCCCCCCCTACTTC.

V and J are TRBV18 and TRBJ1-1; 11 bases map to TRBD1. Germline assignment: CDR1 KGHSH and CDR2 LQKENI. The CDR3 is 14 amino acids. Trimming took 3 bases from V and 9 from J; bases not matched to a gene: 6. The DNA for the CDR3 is TGTGCCAGCTCACCTCCGGGACAGGGGGGGAAAGCTTTCTTT. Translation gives CASSPPGQGGKAFF.

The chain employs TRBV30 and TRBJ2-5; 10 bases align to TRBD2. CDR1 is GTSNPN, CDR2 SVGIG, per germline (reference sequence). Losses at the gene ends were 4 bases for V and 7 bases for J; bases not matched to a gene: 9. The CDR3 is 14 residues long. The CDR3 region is CAWIGAGGYGTQYF. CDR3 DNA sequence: TGTGCCTGGATAGGAGCGGGGGGGTACGGGACCCAGTACTTC.

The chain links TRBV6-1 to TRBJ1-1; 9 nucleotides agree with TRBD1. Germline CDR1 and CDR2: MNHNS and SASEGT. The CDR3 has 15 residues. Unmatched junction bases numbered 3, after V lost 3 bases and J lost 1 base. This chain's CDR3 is CASSEMGQGNTEAFF. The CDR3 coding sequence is TGTGCCAGCAGTGAGATGGGACAGGGGAACACTGAAGCTTTCTTT.

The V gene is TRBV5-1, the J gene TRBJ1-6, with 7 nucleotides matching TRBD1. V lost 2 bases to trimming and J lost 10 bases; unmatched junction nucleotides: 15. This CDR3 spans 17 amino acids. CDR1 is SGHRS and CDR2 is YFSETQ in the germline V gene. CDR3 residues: CASSFKGQQPGKSPLHF. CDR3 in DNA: TGCGCCAGCAGCTTTAAGGGACAGCAACCCGGGAAGTCACCCCTCCACTTT.

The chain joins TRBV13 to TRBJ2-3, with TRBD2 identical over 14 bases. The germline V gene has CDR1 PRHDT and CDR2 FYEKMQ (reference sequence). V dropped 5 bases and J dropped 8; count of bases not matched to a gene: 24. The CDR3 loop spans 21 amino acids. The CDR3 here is CASSHRAGTSGGPLYVGTQYF. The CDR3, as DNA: TGTGCCAGCAGCCACCGAGCCGGGACTAGCGGGGGCCCCCTCTATGTGGGTACGCAGTATTTT.

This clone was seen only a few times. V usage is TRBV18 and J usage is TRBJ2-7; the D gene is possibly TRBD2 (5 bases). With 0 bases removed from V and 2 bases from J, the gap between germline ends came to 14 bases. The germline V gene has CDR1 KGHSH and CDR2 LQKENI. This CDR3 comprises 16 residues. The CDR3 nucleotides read TGTGCCAGCTCACCACCTTCTGGAGCGGATACCTACGAGCAGTACTTC. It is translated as CASSPPSGADTYEQYF.

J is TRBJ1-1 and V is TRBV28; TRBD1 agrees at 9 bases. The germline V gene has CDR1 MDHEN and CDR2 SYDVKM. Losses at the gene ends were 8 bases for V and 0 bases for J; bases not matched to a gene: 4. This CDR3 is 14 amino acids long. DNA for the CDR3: TGTGCCAGCGGTCGACAGGGGGTGAACACTGAAGCTTTCTTT. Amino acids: CASGRQGVNTEAFF. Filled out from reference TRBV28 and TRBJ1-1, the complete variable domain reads DVKVTQSSRYLVKRTGEKVFLECVQDMDHENMFWYRQDPGLGLRLIYFSYDVKMKEKGDIPEGYSVSREKKERFSLILESASTNQTSMYLCASGRQGVNTEAFFGQGTRLTVV.

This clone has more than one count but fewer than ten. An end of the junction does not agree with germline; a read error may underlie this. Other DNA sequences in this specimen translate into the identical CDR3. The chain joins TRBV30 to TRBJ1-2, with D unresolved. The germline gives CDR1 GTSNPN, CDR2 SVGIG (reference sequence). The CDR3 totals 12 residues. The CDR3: CAWSAGSGGYTF. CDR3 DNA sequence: TGCGCCTGGAGTGCGGGGTCGGGCGGCTACACCTTC.

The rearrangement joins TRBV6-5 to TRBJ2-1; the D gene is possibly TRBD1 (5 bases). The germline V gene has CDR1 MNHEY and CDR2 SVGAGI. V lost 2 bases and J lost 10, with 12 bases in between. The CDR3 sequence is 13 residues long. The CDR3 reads CASSYAGKGEQFF. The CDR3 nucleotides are TGTGCCAGCAGTTACGCCGGCAAGGGGGAGCAGTTCTTC.

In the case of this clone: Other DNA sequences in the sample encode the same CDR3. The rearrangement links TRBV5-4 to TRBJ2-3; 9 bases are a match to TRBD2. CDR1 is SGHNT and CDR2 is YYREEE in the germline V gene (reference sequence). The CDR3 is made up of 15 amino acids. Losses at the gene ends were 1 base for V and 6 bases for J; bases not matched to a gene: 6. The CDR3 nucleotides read TGTGCCAGCAGCTTGTTGGGACTAGCATCCGATACGCAGTATTTT. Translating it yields CASSLLGLASDTQYF.

In DNA, the CDR3 is TGTGCCAGTAGCCCCAGGTTTAGCAATCAGCCCCAGCATTTT. Protein: CASSPRFSNQPQHF. The V call is TRBV19, the J call TRBJ1-5; D call uncertain. V was cut by 6 bases and J by 0 bases, with 9 bases left in between. The CDR3 runs 14 residues. From germline, CDR1 is LNHDA and CDR2 SQIVND (reference sequence). Using reference TRBV19 and TRBJ1-5 for the parts outside the CDR3, the full variable domain is DGGITQSPKYLFRKEGQNVTLSCEQNLNHDAMYWYRQDPGQGLRLIYYSQIVNDFQKGDIAEGYSVSREKKESFPLTVTSAQKNPTAFYLCASSPRFSNQPQHFGDGTRLSIL.

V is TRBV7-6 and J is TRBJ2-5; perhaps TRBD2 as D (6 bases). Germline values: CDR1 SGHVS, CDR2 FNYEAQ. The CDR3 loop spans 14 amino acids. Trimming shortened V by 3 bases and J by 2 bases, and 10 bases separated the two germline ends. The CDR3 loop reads CASSFGGIQETQYF. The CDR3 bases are TGTGCCAGCAGCTTCGGCGGGATACAAGAGACCCAGTACTTC.

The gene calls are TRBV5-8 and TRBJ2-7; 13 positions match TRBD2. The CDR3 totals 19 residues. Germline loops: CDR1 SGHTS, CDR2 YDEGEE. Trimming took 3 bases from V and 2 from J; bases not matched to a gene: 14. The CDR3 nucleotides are TGTGCCAGCAGCTCCTACAGACTAGCGGGGGGACAAAACCCCTACGAGCAGTACTTC. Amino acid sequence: CASSSYRLAGGQNPYEQYF.

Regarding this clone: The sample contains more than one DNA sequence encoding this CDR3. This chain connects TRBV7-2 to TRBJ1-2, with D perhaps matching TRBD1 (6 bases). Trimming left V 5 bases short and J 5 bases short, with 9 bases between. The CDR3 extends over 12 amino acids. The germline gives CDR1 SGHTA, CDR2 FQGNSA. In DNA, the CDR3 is TGTGCCAGCAGCGCGACAGGATATGGCTACACCTTC. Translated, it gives CASSATGYGYTF.

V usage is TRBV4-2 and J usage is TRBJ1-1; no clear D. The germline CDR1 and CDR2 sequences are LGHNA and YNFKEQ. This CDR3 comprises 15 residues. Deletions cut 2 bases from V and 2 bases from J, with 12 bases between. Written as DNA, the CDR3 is TGTGCCAGCAGCCAACTGATCGGGGTTAACACTGAAGCTTTCTTT. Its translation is CASSQLIGVNTEAFF.

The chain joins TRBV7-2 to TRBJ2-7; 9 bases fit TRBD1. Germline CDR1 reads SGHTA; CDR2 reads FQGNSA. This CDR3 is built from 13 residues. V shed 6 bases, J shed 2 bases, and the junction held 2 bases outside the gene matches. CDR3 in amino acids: CASRDRGTYEQYF. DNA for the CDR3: TGTGCCAGCAGGGACAGGGGAACCTACGAGCAGTACTTC.

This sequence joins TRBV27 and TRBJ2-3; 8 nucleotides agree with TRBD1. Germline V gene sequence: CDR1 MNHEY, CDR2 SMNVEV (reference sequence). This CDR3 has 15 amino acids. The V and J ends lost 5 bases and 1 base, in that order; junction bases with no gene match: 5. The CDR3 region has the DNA TGTGCCAGCAGTCCGGGACAGGCTGGCACAGATACGCAGTATTTT. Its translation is CASSPGQAGTDTQYF.

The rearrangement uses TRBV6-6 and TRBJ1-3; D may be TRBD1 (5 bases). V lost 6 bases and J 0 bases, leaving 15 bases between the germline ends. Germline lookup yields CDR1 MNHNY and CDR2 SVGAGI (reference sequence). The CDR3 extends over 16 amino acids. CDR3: CASSPREESSGNTIYF. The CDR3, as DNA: TGTGCCAGCAGCCCCAGGGAGGAATCCTCTGGAAACACCATATATTTT.